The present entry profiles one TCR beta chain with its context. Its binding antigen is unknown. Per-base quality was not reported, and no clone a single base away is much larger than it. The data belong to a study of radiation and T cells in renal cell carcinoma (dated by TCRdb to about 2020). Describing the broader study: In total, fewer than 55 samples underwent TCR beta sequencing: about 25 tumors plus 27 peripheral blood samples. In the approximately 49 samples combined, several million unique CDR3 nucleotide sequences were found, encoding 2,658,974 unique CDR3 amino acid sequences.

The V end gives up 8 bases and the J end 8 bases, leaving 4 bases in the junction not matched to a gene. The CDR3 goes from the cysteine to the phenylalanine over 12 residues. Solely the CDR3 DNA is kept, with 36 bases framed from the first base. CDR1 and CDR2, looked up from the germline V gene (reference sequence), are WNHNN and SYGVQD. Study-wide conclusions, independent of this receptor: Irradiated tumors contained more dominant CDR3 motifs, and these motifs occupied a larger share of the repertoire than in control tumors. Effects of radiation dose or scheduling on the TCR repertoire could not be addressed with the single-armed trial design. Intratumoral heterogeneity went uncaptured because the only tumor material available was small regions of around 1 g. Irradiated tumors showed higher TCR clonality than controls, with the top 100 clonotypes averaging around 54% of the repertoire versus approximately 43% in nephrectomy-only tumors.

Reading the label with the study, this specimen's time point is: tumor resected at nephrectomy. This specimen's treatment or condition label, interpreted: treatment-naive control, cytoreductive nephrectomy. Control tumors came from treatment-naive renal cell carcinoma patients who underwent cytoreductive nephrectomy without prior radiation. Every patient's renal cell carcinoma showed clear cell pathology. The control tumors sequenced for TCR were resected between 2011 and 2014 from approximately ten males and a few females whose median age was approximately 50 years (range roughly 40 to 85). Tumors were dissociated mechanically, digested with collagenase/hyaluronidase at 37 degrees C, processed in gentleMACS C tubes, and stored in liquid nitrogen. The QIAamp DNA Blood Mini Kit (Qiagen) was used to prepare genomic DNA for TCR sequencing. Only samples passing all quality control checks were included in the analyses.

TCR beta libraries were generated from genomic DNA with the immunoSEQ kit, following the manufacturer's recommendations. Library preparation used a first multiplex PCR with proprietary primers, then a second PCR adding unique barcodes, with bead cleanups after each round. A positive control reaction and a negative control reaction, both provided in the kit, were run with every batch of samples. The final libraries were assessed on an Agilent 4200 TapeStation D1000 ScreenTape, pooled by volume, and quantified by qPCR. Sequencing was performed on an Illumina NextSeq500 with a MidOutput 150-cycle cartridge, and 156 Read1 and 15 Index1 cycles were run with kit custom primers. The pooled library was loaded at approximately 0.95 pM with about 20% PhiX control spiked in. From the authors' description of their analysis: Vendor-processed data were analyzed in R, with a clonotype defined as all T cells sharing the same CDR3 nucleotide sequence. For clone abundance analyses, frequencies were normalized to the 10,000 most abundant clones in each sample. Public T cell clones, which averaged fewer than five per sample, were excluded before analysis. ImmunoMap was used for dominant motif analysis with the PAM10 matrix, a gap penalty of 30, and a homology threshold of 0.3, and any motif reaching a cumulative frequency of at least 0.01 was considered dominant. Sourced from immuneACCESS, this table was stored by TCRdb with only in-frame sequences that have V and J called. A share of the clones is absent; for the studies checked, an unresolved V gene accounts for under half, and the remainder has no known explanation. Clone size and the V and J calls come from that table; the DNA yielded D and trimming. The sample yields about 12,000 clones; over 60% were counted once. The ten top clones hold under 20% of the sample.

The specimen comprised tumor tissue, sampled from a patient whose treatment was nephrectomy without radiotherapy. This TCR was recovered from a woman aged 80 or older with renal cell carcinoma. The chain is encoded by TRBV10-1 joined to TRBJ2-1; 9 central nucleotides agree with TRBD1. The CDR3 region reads CASGDREDEQFF. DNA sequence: TGCGCCAGCGGGGACAGGGAAGATGAGCAGTTCTTC.